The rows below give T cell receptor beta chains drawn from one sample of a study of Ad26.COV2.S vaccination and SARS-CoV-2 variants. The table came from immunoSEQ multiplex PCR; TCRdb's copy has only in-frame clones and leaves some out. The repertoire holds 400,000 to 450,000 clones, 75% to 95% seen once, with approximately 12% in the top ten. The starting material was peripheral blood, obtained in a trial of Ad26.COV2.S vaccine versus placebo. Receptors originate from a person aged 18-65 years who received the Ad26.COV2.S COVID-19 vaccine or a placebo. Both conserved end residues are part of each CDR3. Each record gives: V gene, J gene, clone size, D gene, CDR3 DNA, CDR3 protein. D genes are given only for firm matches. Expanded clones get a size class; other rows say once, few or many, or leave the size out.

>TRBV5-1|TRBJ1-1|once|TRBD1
TGCGCCAGCAGCCCCGGGACAGGGGTTCTGGACACTGAAGCTTTCTTT
CASSPGTGVLDTEAFF
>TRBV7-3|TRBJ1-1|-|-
TGTGCCAGCAGAGCTGGGAGGGGAGCTGAAGCTTTCTTT
CASRAGRGAEAFF
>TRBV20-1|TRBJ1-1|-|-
TGCAGTGCTAGTCCCCGGACGATGAACACTGAAGCTTTCTTT
CSASPRTMNTEAFF
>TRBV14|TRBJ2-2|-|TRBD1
TGTGCCAGCAGCCAAGATGAGGTCGGGAGTAACAGGGGGCTTTCGAACACCGGGGAGCTGTTTTTT
CASSQDEVGSNRGLSNTGELFF
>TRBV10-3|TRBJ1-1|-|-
TGTGCCATCAGTGAGTCTGCAGACACTGAAGCTTTCTTT
CAISESADTEAFF
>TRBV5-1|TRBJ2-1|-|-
TGCGCCAGCAGCCGGGGCCAAGGGGGAAATGAGCAGTTCTTC
CASSRGQGGNEQFF
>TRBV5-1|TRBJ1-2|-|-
TGCGCCAGCAGACAAAACAGCTTCTATGGCTACACCTTC
CASRQNSFYGYTF
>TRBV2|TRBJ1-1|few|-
TGTGCCAGCAGCAAACTACATATGAACACTGAAGCTTTCTTT
CASSKLHMNTEAFF
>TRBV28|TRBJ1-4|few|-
TGTGCCAGCAGTCGAGGTGATAGGCTTGAAAAACTGTTTTTT
CASSRGDRLEKLFF
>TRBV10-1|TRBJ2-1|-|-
TGCGCCAGCCCAATCCGGGGACTTACCTACAATGAGCAGTTCTTC
CASPIRGLTYNEQFF
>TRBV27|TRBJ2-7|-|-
TGTGCCAGCAGTTTAGTTGCCGGGAGCGAGCAGTACTTC
CASSLVAGSEQYF
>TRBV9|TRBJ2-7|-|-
TGTGCCAGCAGCGTATCCGGGACGCCTCCGGACGAGCAGTACTTC
CASSVSGTPPDEQYF
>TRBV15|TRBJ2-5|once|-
TGTGCCACCAGCAGAGACGGGGTTGGGACCCAGTACTTC
CATSRDGVGTQYF
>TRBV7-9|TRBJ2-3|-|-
TGTGCCAGCAGCTTAGGGCGGGCATCTGATACGCAGTATTTT
CASSLGRASDTQYF
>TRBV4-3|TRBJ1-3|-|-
TGCGCCAGCAGCCAAGATCGCAGAGGCTCTGGAAACACCATATATTTT
CASSQDRRGSGNTIYF
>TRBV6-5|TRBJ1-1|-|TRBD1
TGTGCCAGCAGTCGACAGGGGGCAAACACTGAAGCTTTCTTT
CASSRQGANTEAFF
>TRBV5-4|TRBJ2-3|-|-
TGTGCCAGCAGCTTGGGTGAGACTATCGATACGCAGTATTTT
CASSLGETIDTQYF
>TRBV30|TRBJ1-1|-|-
TGTGCCTGGAACGTCGGCCTTGAAGCTTTCTTT
CAWNVGLEAFF
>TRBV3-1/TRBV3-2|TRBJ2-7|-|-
TGTGCCAGCAGCCTCCAGACCACCTACGAGCAGTACTTC
CASSLQTTYEQYF
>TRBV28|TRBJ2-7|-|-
TGTGCCAGCAGTTTAATACACCTGTCCTACGAGCAGTACTTC
CASSLIHLSYEQYF
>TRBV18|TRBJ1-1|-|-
TGTGCCAGCTCACCACTTCCCGTGGAGTCGAACACTGAAGCTTTCTTT
CASSPLPVESNTEAFF
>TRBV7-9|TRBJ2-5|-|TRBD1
TGTGCCAGCAGCCCCTGGGCAGGGGGCCAAGAGACCCAGTACTTC
CASSPWAGGQETQYF
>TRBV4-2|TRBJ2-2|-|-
TGTGCCAGCAGCCAAGATCCGGGCCCCGGGGAGCTGTTTTTT
CASSQDPGPGELFF
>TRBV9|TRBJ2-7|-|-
TGTGCCAGCAGCGTAGGGGCAGCGAGCCACGAGCAGTACTTC
CASSVGAASHEQYF
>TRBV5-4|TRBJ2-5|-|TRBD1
TGTGCCAGCACTTCACCGGGACAGGGTTACCAAGAGACCCAGTACTTC
CASTSPGQGYQETQYF
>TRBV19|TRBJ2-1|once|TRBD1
TGTGCCAGTGAGGGACAGTACAATGAGCAGTTCTTC
CASEGQYNEQFF
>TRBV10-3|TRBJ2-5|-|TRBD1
TGTGCCATCAGCGGGACAGGCCAAGAGACCCAGTACTTC
CAISGTGQETQYF
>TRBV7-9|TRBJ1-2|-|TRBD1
TGTGCCAGCAGCTTCGGACAGGCAACTAACTATGGCTACACCTTC
CASSFGQATNYGYTF
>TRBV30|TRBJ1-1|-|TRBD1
TGTGCCTGGAGTGTTATCGGGACAGGGAGTTTGAACACTGAAGCTTTCTTT
CAWSVIGTGSLNTEAFF
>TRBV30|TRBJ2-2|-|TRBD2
TGTGCCTGGACTAGCGGGAGGGCCTTCACCGGGGAGCTGTTTTTT
CAWTSGRAFTGELFF
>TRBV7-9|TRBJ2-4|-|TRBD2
TGTGCCAGCAGCCTAATAGCGGGAGGCCGTGGGGACAAAAACATTCAGTACTTC
CASSLIAGGRGDKNIQYF
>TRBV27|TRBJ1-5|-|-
TGTGCCAGCAGTTTAGGGGCTGGCGGGCCCCAGCATTTT
CASSLGAGGPQHF
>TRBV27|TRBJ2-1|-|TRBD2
TGTGCCAGCAGTTTCTCCGCTTGGGGGAGGGCCGGCGATGAGCAGTTCTTC
CASSFSAWGRAGDEQFF
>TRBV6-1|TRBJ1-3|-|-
TGTGCCAGCAGTGACCAGGACACCATATATTTT
CASSDQDTIYF
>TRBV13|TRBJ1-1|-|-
TGTGCCAGCAGTTCTACCGGGACTTGGATGAACACTGAAGCTTTCTTT
CASSSTGTWMNTEAFF
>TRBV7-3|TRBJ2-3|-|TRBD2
TGTGCCAGCAGCTCTACTAGCGGGTTAGATACGCAGTATTTT
CASSSTSGLDTQYF
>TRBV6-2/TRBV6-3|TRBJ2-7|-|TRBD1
TGTGCCAGCAGTCCAGGGGGCTCCTACGAGCAGTACTTC
CASSPGGSYEQYF
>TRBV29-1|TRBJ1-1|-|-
TGCAGCGTTGGGGTGATGAACACTGAAGCTTTCTTT
CSVGVMNTEAFF
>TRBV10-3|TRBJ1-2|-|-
TGTGCCATCAGTGAGTTGTCGGACATTGCAGCTAACTATGGCTACACCTTC
CAISELSDIAANYGYTF
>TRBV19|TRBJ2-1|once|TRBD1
TGTGCCAGTAGTATCGGGACAGGGGAGCATGAGCAGTTCTTC
CASSIGTGEHEQFF
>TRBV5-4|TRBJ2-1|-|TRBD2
TGTGCCAGCAGCTTGGAGACTAGCGGGTTTGAGCAGTTCTTC
CASSLETSGFEQFF
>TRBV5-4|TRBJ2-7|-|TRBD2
TGTGCCAGCAGCTTGGGCGGGTTCGGACTAGCGGATTCCTACGAGCAGTACTTC
CASSLGGFGLADSYEQYF
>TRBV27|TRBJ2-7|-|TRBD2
TGTGCCAGCAGTTTAAAGGGACTAGCGGGACATGTAGGGTACGAGCAGTACTTC
CASSLKGLAGHVGYEQYF
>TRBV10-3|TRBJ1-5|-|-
TGTGCCATCAGTGAGTCGACGGCTAGCAATCAGCCCCAGCATTTT
CAISESTASNQPQHF
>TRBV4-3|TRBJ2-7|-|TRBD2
TGCGCCAGCAGCCGGGCAGCGGGAGGGGCCTACGAGCAGTACTTC
CASSRAAGGAYEQYF
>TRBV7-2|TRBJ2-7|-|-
TGTGCCAGCAGCTTAACCGAGAGCTACGAGCAGTACTTC
CASSLTESYEQYF
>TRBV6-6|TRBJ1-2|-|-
TGTGCCAGTGGGACGGGTAACTATGGCTACACCTTC
CASGTGNYGYTF
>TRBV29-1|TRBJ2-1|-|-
TGCAGCGTTGAAGATGACAGAGAGCAGTTCTTC
CSVEDDREQFF
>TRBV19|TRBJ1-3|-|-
TGTGCCAGTACTTCTCCAGGAAACACCATATATTTT
CASTSPGNTIYF
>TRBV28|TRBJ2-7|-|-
TGTGCCAGCAGTTTAGAGAATCCCTACGAGCAGTACTTC
CASSLENPYEQYF
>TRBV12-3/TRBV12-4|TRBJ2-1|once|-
TGTGCCAGCAGCCGCAGCTCCTACAATGAGCAGTTCTTC
CASSRSSYNEQFF
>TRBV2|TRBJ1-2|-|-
TGTGCCACCAAGACAGTAAACTATGGCTACACCTTC
CATKTVNYGYTF
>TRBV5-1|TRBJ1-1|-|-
TGCGCCAGCAGCACTACCCGGGGTATGAACACTGAAGCTTTCTTT
CASSTTRGMNTEAFF
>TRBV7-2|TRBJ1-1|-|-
TGTGCCAGCAGCTTAGTAGCGGACACTGAAGCTTTCTTT
CASSLVADTEAFF
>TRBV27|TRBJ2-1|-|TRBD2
TGTGCCAGCAGTTTAGGAACCGGGGGGCTGCGGGAGGGCCGTTTATACAATGAGCAGTTCTTC
CASSLGTGGLREGRLYNEQFF
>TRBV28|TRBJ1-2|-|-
TGTGCCAGCAGGACTCCGCAGAGCTATGGCTACACCTTC
CASRTPQSYGYTF
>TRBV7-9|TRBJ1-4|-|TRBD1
TGTGCCAGCCCGGGACAGGGAGCAACTAATGAAAAACTGTTTTTT
CASPGQGATNEKLFF
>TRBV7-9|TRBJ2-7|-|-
TGTGCCAGCAGCCAATTACCGCGAGAGCAGTACTTC
CASSQLPREQYF
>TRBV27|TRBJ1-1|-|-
TGTGCCAGCAGTCCCTCTCTGGGATTGGCTGAAGCTTTCTTT
CASSPSLGLAEAFF